This entry features one T cell receptor beta chain sequence. This clone's antigen is unknown. No much larger clonotype is one base removed from it; base qualities were not supplied. The sample belongs to a study of blood T cell repertoires in COVID-19 (dated by TCRdb to 2020 to 2021). About the full investigation: Collaborator samples came from the United States, Italy and Spain and covered acute and convalescent phases of COVID-19. Samples were obtained from the ongoing ImmuneRACE study (first 160 participants) and from about 1,300 subjects provided by 6 global collaborators. The repertoires were released in a freely available public database intended as a resource for research on the immune response to SARS-CoV-2. HLA class I and class II types, where available, came from metadata supplied by the sample provider rather than from assay-based typing. Subjects who had been exposed to COVID-19, were actively infected with it, or had recovered from it provided the deeply sampled blood TCRbeta repertoires that made up the dataset. The prospective study material was composed of cDNA or gDNA derived from T cells, B-cell-depleted T cells, or PBMCs. Sample metadata almost always included a de-identified subject ID, COVID-19 status, age in years and sex.

TCRbeta CDR3 regions were amplified from genomic DNA by means of the immunoSEQ Assay, a bias-controlled multiplex PCR. For the original study's pipeline: The number of nucleated cells in each sample was estimated by amplification of reference gene primers within the assay. Sequence reads were collapsed and filtered to measure the absolute abundance of every unique TCRbeta CDR3 rearrangement. For each sample, productive Simpson clonality was calculated as the square root of Simpson's diversity index across productive rearrangements. TCRdb took this table from immuneACCESS and kept in-frame rearrangements with V and J called. Such tables lack part of the clones; where checked against another copy, unresolved V genes explain under half of the gap, and the rest is unexplained. The V and J calls and clone size were taken over from that table, and D and trimming were inferred from the DNA. The sample contains around 100,000 clones, approximately 87% of them found a single time. The top ten clonotypes cover about 13% of the sample.

Including cysteine and phenylalanine, the CDR3 has 13 amino acids. Solely the CDR3 DNA is kept, with 39 bases framed from the first base. V sheds 1 base and J sheds 7 bases, leaving 10 bases between their ends. In the germline V gene (reference sequence), CDR1 corresponds to GTSNPN and CDR2 to SVGIG. Here is what the overall study found, with its caveats: The amount of clinical and demographic metadata varied by source and participant and was provided uncurated.

Each collaborating institution followed its own protocols to collect whole blood in K2EDTA tubes. For TCRbeta analysis, collaborators shipped samples as frozen whole blood, isolated PBMCs, or DNA extracted from either of those sample types. The sequence links TRBV30 to TRBJ1-4, with the D gene not confidently named. This sequence originates from a human donor in a cohort sampled during active COVID-19. Sequenced sample: peripheral blood. The CDR3 reads as follows: CAWSARGREKLFF. The nucleotide sequence reads as follows: TGTGCCTGGAGTGCGCGAGGGCGTGAAAAACTGTTTTTT.